The entry that follows covers one TCR beta chain sequence. Sequenced by immunoSEQ multiplex PCR; TCRdb stores in-frame clones only, minus some. The sample consists of more than 100,000 clones, around 87% of them appearing once. This entry is derived from a study of blood T cell repertoires in COVID-19. Germline CDR1 is SGHNT and CDR2 is YYREEE (reference sequence). The CDR3 has 13 residues. Trimming took 4 bases from V and 2 from J; bases not matched to a gene: 2. Specimen: peripheral blood. V and J are TRBV5-4 and TRBJ2-5; 7 bases map to TRBD1. This clonotype was obtained from a man aged 70 or older with active COVID-19. The CDR3 sequence is CASSGGQQETQYF. Here the CDR3 DNA reads TGTGCCAGCAGCGGGGGACAGCAAGAGACCCAGTACTTC.